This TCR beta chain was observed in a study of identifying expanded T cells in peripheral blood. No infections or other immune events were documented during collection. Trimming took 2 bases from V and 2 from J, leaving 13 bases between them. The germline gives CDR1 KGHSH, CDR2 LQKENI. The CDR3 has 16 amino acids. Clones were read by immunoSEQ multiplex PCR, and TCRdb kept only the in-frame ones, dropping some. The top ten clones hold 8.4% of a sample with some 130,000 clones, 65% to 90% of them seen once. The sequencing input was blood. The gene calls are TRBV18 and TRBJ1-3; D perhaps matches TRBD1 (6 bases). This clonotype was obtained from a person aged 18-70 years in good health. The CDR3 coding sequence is TGTGCCAGCTCACCAAATAGCGGGGGGCCTGGAAACACCATATATTTT. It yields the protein CASSPNSGGPGNTIYF.